This entry lists 19 T cell receptor beta chains sequenced from one sample in a study of blood T cell repertoires in COVID-19. TCRdb's copy holds only in-frame clones and misses some; the assay was immunoSEQ multiplex PCR. Counted here are some 200,000 clones, 85% to 90% occurring once; the ten biggest clones make up roughly 3.3%. Input material: PBMCs or T cells enriched from blood (not recorded which). The receptors here all came from a woman aged 50 to 65 in a cohort exposed to, infected with or recovered from COVID-19 (not recorded which).

The V gene is TRBV5-1, the J gene TRBJ1-1; no definite D call. Germline CDR1 and CDR2: SGHRS and YFSETQ. The CDR3 runs 13 residues. V shed 4 bases and J shed 1 base, with 8 bases lying between them. The DNA for the CDR3 is TGCGCCAGCAGCATACAAGAGAACACTGAAGCTTTCTTT. Encoded protein: CASSIQENTEAFF.

This chain joins TRBV1 and TRBJ2-3; TRBD1, the table's D call, lacks a check against the DNA. TRBV1 is flagged as a pseudogene. The CDR3 runs 17 residues. Here the CDR3 reads CTSSRRVTGTDTDTQYF. The CDR3 bases are TGCACCAGCAGCCGGCGAGTGACAGGTACGGACACAGATACGCAGTATTTT.

This rearrangement joins TRBV29-1 to TRBJ1-2; no clear D. Germline V lookup: CDR1 SQVTM, CDR2 ANQGSEA. Deletions cut 8 bases from V and 3 bases from J, with 19 bases between. This CDR3 spans 14 amino acids. As DNA, the CDR3 is TGCAGCACCAACCGGAGGCAAGCGGACTATGGCTACACCTTC. Translated: CSTNRRQADYGYTF.

V is TRBV20-1 and J is TRBJ2-1, with TRBD2 as a possible D gene (6 bases). Germline CDR1 and CDR2: DFQATT and SNEGSKA (reference sequence). CDR3 length equals 11 residues. V was trimmed by 6 bases and J by 6 bases, leaving 9 bases between them. CDR3 loop: CSAQGLNEQFF. The CDR3 DNA is TGCAGTGCGCAGGGACTCAATGAGCAGTTCTTC.

The rearrangement uses TRBV30 and TRBJ2-7; D is ambiguous. With 2 bases removed from V and 5 bases from J, the gap between germline ends came to 13 bases. CDR3 length equals 13 residues. Germline lookup yields CDR1 GTSNPN and CDR2 SVGIG (reference sequence). CDR3 protein: CAWSFGEVHEQYF. Here the CDR3 DNA reads TGTGCCTGGAGTTTCGGAGAGGTCCACGAGCAGTACTTC.

This rearrangement joins TRBV5-6 to TRBJ1-2; D may be TRBD1 (5 bases). Trimming removed 2 bases at V and 4 bases at J, with 9 bases between. Germline values: CDR1 SGHDT, CDR2 YYEEEE. The CDR3 runs to 13 residues. The CDR3, as DNA: TGTGCCAGCAGCTTTGGAGGGGCCTATGGCTACACCTTC. Amino acids: CASSFGGAYGYTF.

About this clone: In the same sample, other DNA sequences code for this CDR3. The V and J genes are TRBV18 and TRBJ1-2, with a tentative D call TRBD1 (5 bases). This CDR3 has 13 amino acids. The V end was cut by 3 bases, the J end by 3 bases, with 8 bases between. The V gene's germline CDR1 is KGHSH and CDR2 LQKENI. The CDR3 reads CASSPGGDYGYTF. The CDR3 coding sequence is TGTGCCAGCTCACCGGGGGGGGACTATGGCTACACCTTC.

V usage is TRBV7-2 and J usage is TRBJ2-3; D call uncertain. Germline lookup yields CDR1 SGHTA and CDR2 FQGNSA. This CDR3 is built from 13 residues. V lost 4 bases and J 6 bases, leaving 11 bases between the germline ends. CDR3 coding DNA: TGTGCCAGCAGCTCCCAATCCCGGGATACGCAGTATTTT. This codes for CASSSQSRDTQYF.

The rearrangement joins TRBV4-1 to TRBJ1-2; D unclear. Trimming took 1 base from V and 4 from J, leaving 19 bases between them. The V gene's germline CDR1 is MGHRA and CDR2 YSYEKL. The CDR3 is 17 amino acids. CDR3 sequence: CASSQASAGSLSYGYTF. CDR3 coding DNA: TGCGCCAGCAGCCAAGCTTCGGCCGGGTCCTTGAGCTATGGCTACACCTTC.

CDR3 nucleotide sequence: TGTGCCAGCAGCCAAGGAGGTAGAGGGGGCGAGCAGTACTTC. It encodes CASSQGGRGGEQYF. V gene TRBV4-2 combines with J gene TRBJ2-7; a possible D gene is TRBD1 (6 bases). The germline CDR1 and CDR2 sequences are LGHNA and YNFKEQ. The ends were cut back, 1 base at V and 6 bases at J, with 13 bases in the middle. The CDR3 runs 14 residues.

This chain's CDR3 is CASSSPPGTGGSDGYTF. The CDR3 nucleotides read TGTGCCAGTAGTTCCCCCCCCGGGACAGGGGGCTCGGATGGCTACACCTTC. The rearrangement joins TRBV19 to TRBJ1-2, with 12 bases lining up with TRBD1. CDR1 is LNHDA and CDR2 is SQIVND in the germline V gene (reference sequence). The CDR3 extends over 17 amino acids. The J segment lost 6 bases and the V segment lost 5 bases, leaving 13 bases of the junction unmatched.

This chain uses TRBV5-1 with TRBJ2-3; the D is unclear. Per germline, CDR1 SGHRS and CDR2 YFSETQ. With 0 bases removed from V and 2 bases from J, the gap between germline ends came to 7 bases. The CDR3 has 14 amino acids. The CDR3 region has the DNA TGCGCCAGCAGCTTGGGCCAACTCACAGATACGCAGTATTTT. It codes for CASSLGQLTDTQYF. Drawing the rest from reference TRBV5-1 and TRBJ2-3, the complete variable domain is KAGVTQTPRYLIKTRGQQVTLSCSPISGHRSVSWYQQTPGQGLQFLFEYFSETQRNKGNFPGRFSGRQFSNSRSEMNVSTLELGDSALYLCASSLGQLTDTQYFGPGTRLTVL.

This clone has just one count. The rearrangement links TRBV24-1 to TRBJ2-3; 9 nucleotides match TRBD1. V dropped 3 bases and J dropped 4; count of bases not matched to a gene: 7. This CDR3 has 16 residues. Germline CDR1 KGHDR, CDR2 SFDVKD. The CDR3 sequence is CATSDEGDRVSDTQYF. The DNA for the CDR3 is TGTGCCACCAGTGATGAAGGGGACAGGGTGTCAGATACGCAGTATTTT.

The chain carries TRBV16 and TRBJ2-1; 7 positions agree with TRBD1. Trimming removed 3 bases from V and 13 bases from J; junction bases left unmatched: 6. CDR3 size: 12 residues. Germline V gives CDR1 KGHSY, CDR2 FQNENV. CDR3 sequence: CASSQRTGFQFF. CDR3 bases: TGTGCCAGCAGCCAGAGGACAGGATTTCAGTTCTTC.

The V gene is TRBV21-1, the J gene TRBJ2-7; no check of the table's D call, TRBD1, against the DNA was made. TRBV21-1 counts as a pseudogene. This CDR3 region has 17 residues. CDR3: CASSKVSPTGGSYEQYF. In DNA form, the CDR3 reads TGTGCCAGCAGCAAAGTGAGCCCCACAGGGGGAAGCTACGAGCAGTACTTC.

This clone occurred a few times. This rearrangement joins TRBV18 to TRBJ1-6; the match to TRBD1 covers 8 bases. This CDR3 spans 14 amino acids. The junction had 8 bases not matched to a gene; V was cut back by 7 bases and J by 9 bases. Germline V gives CDR1 KGHSH, CDR2 LQKENI. CDR3 residues: CASLNTGGGSPLHF. CDR3 DNA sequence: TGTGCCAGCTTGAACACAGGGGGTGGTTCACCCCTCCACTTT.

This chain connects TRBV16 to TRBJ1-1; 10 nucleotides agree with TRBD1. V shed 5 bases, J shed 4 bases, and the junction held 7 bases outside the gene matches. The germline V gene has CDR1 KGHSY and CDR2 FQNENV. This CDR3 is 15 amino acids long. The CDR3, as DNA: TGTGCCAGCAGCAAAGGACAGGGGGGATCCACTGAAGCTTTCTTT. The encoded protein is CASSKGQGGSTEAFF.

The chain combines TRBV5-1 with TRBJ1-4; maybe TRBD1 (5 bases). V gave up 2 bases and J gave up 12 bases, with 11 bases separating them. In germline, CDR1 is SGHRS, CDR2 YFSETQ. This CDR3 has 12 residues. CDR3 protein: CASSFGAGELFF. Written as DNA, the CDR3 is TGCGCCAGCAGCTTTGGTGCGGGGGAACTGTTTTTT.

The chain combines TRBV2 with TRBJ1-2; maybe TRBD1 (6 bases). Germline CDR1 reads SNHLY; CDR2 reads FYNNEI. Trimming took 4 bases from V and 8 from J, leaving 14 bases between them. The CDR3 is made up of 13 amino acids. In nucleotides, the CDR3 is TGTGCCAGCAGTGTAGCGGGGGCGGTCGGCTACACCTTC. Its protein is CASSVAGAVGYTF.